These 30 T cell receptor beta chains came from one sample sequenced in a study of human T cells and chemical hapten exposure. One entry per CDR3 protein results from TCRdb running MiXCR on the RACE reads. The table shows more than 300,000 distinct CDR3 sequences, with 4% to 6% occurring only once. The sample's time point: pre-sensitization, week 0. Described treatment: therapeutic diphenylcyclopropenone sensitization with weekly scalp DPC. Sequencing was performed on whole blood, taken in connection with sensitization to the hapten diphenylcyclopropenone (DPC). The origin of the receptors is a woman between 45 and 65 years old with alopecia areata. Some clones in this sample may be carry-over from other donors' samples.

As concerns this clonotype: Lacking the conserved final phenylalanine or tryptophan, this CDR3 likely reflects a read error. No DNA is shown, since the ends of the CDR3 on it are uncertain; the CDR3 is the one TCRdb lists. The genes are TRBV20-1 and TRBJ2-3; no check of the table's D call, TRBD1, against the DNA was made. The CDR3 is 15 amino acids long, termini counted. Germline CDR1 is DFQATT and CDR2 is SNEGSKA (reference sequence). The CDR3: CSAPVGGRGYAVTGL.

This clonotype was observed at least ten times. The V gene is TRBV12-3 or TRBV12-4, the J gene TRBJ2-5; 7 bases line up with TRBD1. This CDR3 has 14 amino acids. V dropped 4 bases and J dropped 5; count of bases not matched to a gene: 7. The CDR3 reads CASSSGTVRETQYF. CDR3 DNA: TGTGCCAGCAGTTCCGGGACAGTCCGCGAGACCCAGTACTTC.

The table lists this clonotype with many counts. The gene calls are TRBV6-6 and TRBJ2-7, with D maybe TRBD2 (6 bases). Trimming left V 5 bases short and J 7 bases short, with 18 bases between. The CDR3 covers 14 residues. CDR1 and CDR2 (germline): MNHNY, SVGAGI (reference sequence). The CDR3 DNA is TGTGCCAGCAGTCCCCTGGGGGGAATGAGGGAGCAGTACTTC. Translation gives CASSPLGGMREQYF.

This clonotype occurred many times. The V gene is TRBV5-5, the J gene TRBJ1-5, with unresolved D. Germline CDR1 reads SGHKS; CDR2 reads YYEKEE (reference sequence). V lost 0 bases, J lost 2 bases, and 9 bases lay in between. CDR3 length: 15 amino acids. The CDR3 sequence: CASSLEAAGNQPQHF. The DNA of the CDR3 is TGTGCCAGCAGCTTGGAAGCCGCGGGCAATCAGCCCCAGCATTTT.

This clonotype was counted only a few times. The chain combines TRBV6-4 with TRBJ2-1, with D hard to call. The V end was cut by 2 bases, the J end by 0 bases, with 11 bases between. The CDR3 spans 16 residues. Germline CDR1 MRHNA, CDR2 SNTAGT. The DNA for the CDR3 is TGTGCCAGCAGTGACCGGCCGTATAGCTCCTACAATGAGCAGTTCTTC. Translating it yields CASSDRPYSSYNEQFF.

The table lists this clonotype with a few counts. J is TRBJ2-5 and V is TRBV7-2, with 10 bases lining up with TRBD2. The V and J ends lost 5 bases and 5 bases, in that order; junction bases with no gene match: 5. CDR3 length: 14 amino acids. CDR1 and CDR2 from the germline V gene are SGHTA and FQGNSA. The CDR3 DNA reads as TGTGCCAGCAGCATACTAGCGGGGAAGGAGACCCAGTACTTC. Protein product: CASSILAGKETQYF. Complete variable domain (other parts from reference TRBV7-2 and TRBJ2-5): GAGVSQSPSNKVTEKGKDVELRCDPISGHTALYWYRQSLGQGLEFLIYFQGNSAPDKSGLPSDRFSAERTGGSVSTLTIQRTQQEDSAVYLCASSILAGKETQYFGPGTRLLVL.

The chain employs TRBV11-3 and TRBJ2-5, with D possibly being TRBD1 (6 bases). Per the germline V gene, CDR1 is SGHNT and CDR2 is YENEEA. This CDR3 contains 13 residues. Trimming left V 5 bases short and J 9 bases short, with 16 bases between. The CDR3 DNA sequence: TGTGCCAGCAGCGGGGGACACAAAACGGCCCAGTACTTC. Protein sequence: CASSGGHKTAQYF.

The CDR3 loop is CSARDRRGRADTQYF. CDR3 in DNA: TGCAGTGCTAGAGATAGGAGGGGACGGGCAGATACGCAGTATTTT. The chain joins TRBV20-1 to TRBJ2-3, with a tentative D call TRBD2 (6 bases). The V gene lost 0 bases and the J gene lost 4 bases, with 14 bases spanning the gap. The V gene's germline CDR1 is DFQATT and CDR2 SNEGSKA (reference sequence). The CDR3 loop spans 15 amino acids.

This clonotype was counted many times. V gene TRBV20-1 combines with J gene TRBJ2-7; 9 bases are a match to TRBD2. J gave up 5 bases and V 1 base, and 6 bases lay outside the gene matches. The V gene's germline CDR1 is DFQATT and CDR2 SNEGSKA (reference sequence). The CDR3 has 14 amino acids. CDR3 nucleotide sequence: TGCAGTGCTAGAGCGCTTAGCGGGAGCCACGAGCAGTACTTC. Protein: CSARALSGSHEQYF.

The chain carries TRBV7-9 and TRBJ1-1; D not resolved. Germline CDR1 and CDR2: SEHNR and FQNEAQ (reference sequence). Trimming removed 5 bases from V and 4 bases from J, with 17 bases in between. The CDR3 has 15 residues. The CDR3 DNA is TGTGCCAGCAGCCCTATAGCCCGGGAGGGCACTGAAGCTTTCTTT. Protein: CASSPIAREGTEAFF.

This clonotype was picked up many times. This rearrangement joins TRBV29-1 to TRBJ1-2; possibly TRBD1 for D (6 bases). This CDR3 has 12 residues. Germline V lookup: CDR1 SQVTM, CDR2 ANQGSEA. Trimming left V 3 bases short and J 4 bases short, with 9 bases between. This chain's CDR3 is CSVEGALYGYTF. In nucleotides, the CDR3 is TGCAGCGTTGAGGGGGCCCTCTATGGCTACACCTTC.

This clonotype was observed many times. V and J are TRBV5-1 and TRBJ1-1; 10 bases are a match to TRBD1. Germline lookup yields CDR1 SGHRS and CDR2 YFSETQ. V lost 3 bases to trimming and J lost 0 bases; unmatched junction nucleotides: 2. This CDR3 has 15 amino acids. In nucleotides, the CDR3 is TGCGCCAGCAGCTCGGACAGGGGGTTGAACACTGAAGCTTTCTTT. This gives the protein CASSSDRGLNTEAFF.

This clonotype came up many times. The CDR3 region is CASSLRTGHTGELFF. As DNA, the CDR3 is TGTGCCAGCAGCTTGCGGACAGGCCACACCGGGGAGCTGTTTTTT. This rearrangement joins TRBV7-9 to TRBJ2-2; 7 bases match TRBD1. The CDR3 spans 15 residues. The V gene's germline CDR1 is SEHNR and CDR2 FQNEAQ (reference sequence). V shed 3 bases, J shed 3 bases, and the junction held 4 bases outside the gene matches.

This clonotype was observed at least ten times. V gene TRBV6-5 combines with J gene TRBJ2-5; tentatively, D is TRBD1 (6 bases). CDR3 size: 12 residues. V lost 6 bases and J 9 bases, leaving 14 bases between the germline ends. Germline assignment: CDR1 MNHEY and CDR2 SVGAGI. CDR3 loop: CASRAEPGAQYF. The CDR3, as DNA: TGTGCCAGCAGGGCGGAACCAGGGGCCCAGTACTTC.

This clonotype was picked up many times. This chain joins TRBV7-9 and TRBJ2-3; perhaps TRBD1 as D (6 bases). The CDR3 is 16 residues long. Trimming shortened V by 1 base and J by 2 bases, and 13 bases separated the two germline ends. In germline, CDR1 is SEHNR, CDR2 FQNEAQ (reference sequence). CDR3 nucleotide sequence: TGTGCCAGCAGCTTAGACCTGGGGGCAGTCACAGATACGCAGTATTTT. Translated, it gives CASSLDLGAVTDTQYF. Drawing the rest from reference TRBV7-9 and TRBJ2-3, the complete variable domain is DTGVSQNPRHKITKRGQNVTFRCDPISEHNRLYWYRQTLGQGPEFLTYFQNEAQLEKSRLLSDRFSAERPKGSFSTLEIQRTEQGDSAMYLCASSLDLGAVTDTQYFGPGTRLTVL.

The rearrangement uses TRBV5-4 and TRBJ2-2, with TRBD1 as a possible D gene (6 bases). The CDR3 is made up of 16 amino acids. Germline CDR1 and CDR2: SGHNT and YYREEE (reference sequence). V was clipped by 4 bases and J by 4 bases, with 17 bases between them. In DNA, the CDR3 is TGTGCCAGCAGCCCCCCCAGGGGACGGAGCACCGGGGAGCTGTTTTTT. Translated: CASSPPRGRSTGELFF.

The chain recombines TRBV6-2 or TRBV6-3 with TRBJ1-1; D perhaps matches TRBD1 (6 bases). The V end lost 6 bases, the J end lost 0 bases, and 17 bases lay between the germline ends. The CDR3 is 16 residues long. Germline V lookup: CDR1 MNHEY, CDR2 SVGEGT. CDR3 sequence reads: CASRGGAGKLNTEAFF. The CDR3 DNA reads TGTGCCAGCAGGGGGGGGGCAGGGAAATTGAACACTGAAGCTTTCTTT.

This clonotype was seen many times. The chain recombines TRBV7-9 with TRBJ2-3; D call uncertain. CDR1 and CDR2 from the germline V gene are SEHNR and FQNEAQ (reference sequence). The CDR3 runs 15 residues. The ends were cut back, 4 bases at V and 0 bases at J, with 11 bases in the middle. For the CDR3, the DNA is TGTGCCAGCAGCTCCCGCGGTGCTAGCACAGATACGCAGTATTTT. Translation gives CASSSRGASTDTQYF.

This clonotype was recorded at least ten times. The V and J genes are TRBV7-9 and TRBJ2-7; 7 positions agree with TRBD1. The CDR3 contains 16 residues. Germline assignment: CDR1 SEHNR and CDR2 FQNEAQ (reference sequence). The trim removed 5 bases at V and 2 bases at J, leaving 12 bases unmatched. The CDR3: CASSLPPDRATYEQYF. DNA for the CDR3: TGTGCCAGCAGCCTTCCCCCCGACAGGGCCACCTACGAGCAGTACTTC.

There are many counts of this clonotype. The CDR3 DNA reads as TGTGCCAGCAGCTCGTACACCAATGAGCAGTTCTTC. Amino acids: CASSSYTNEQFF. This chain joins TRBV7-2 and TRBJ2-1; D uncertain. Trimming stripped 4 bases from V and 6 bases from J, with 7 bases between. CDR3 length: 12 residues. CDR1 and CDR2 (germline): SGHTA, FQGNSA.

This chain uses TRBV20-1 with TRBJ1-1; maybe TRBD1 (5 bases). The CDR3 sequence is 13 residues long. Germline CDR1 DFQATT, CDR2 SNEGSKA (reference sequence). DNA for the CDR3: TGCGGCCTTCGACAGATGATGAACACTGAAGCTTTCTTT. Residues: CGLRQMMNTEAFF.

This clonotype showed up many times. The chain recombines TRBV7-2 with TRBJ2-3; TRBD1 aligns across 8 bases. The CDR3 is made up of 15 amino acids. V lost 7 bases and J lost 2; bases outside the gene matches: 8. The germline V gene encodes CDR1 SGHTA and CDR2 FQGNSA. The chain's CDR3 is CASKRDRGNTDTQYF. The CDR3 coding sequence is TGTGCCAGCAAGAGAGACAGGGGAAACACAGATACGCAGTATTTT.

The table lists this clonotype with many counts. The chain links TRBV3-1 to TRBJ2-1; 12 bases line up with TRBD2. This CDR3 has 17 residues. The germline V gene has CDR1 LGHDT and CDR2 YNNKEL (reference sequence). Trimming took 1 base from V and 4 from J; bases not matched to a gene: 5. Written as DNA, the CDR3 is TGTGCCAGCAGCCAAGGGCTAGCGGGAGGGCTTTACAATGAGCAGTTCTTC. It translates to CASSQGLAGGLYNEQFF.

This clonotype was observed at least ten times. The chain combines TRBV14 with TRBJ1-2; D may be TRBD1 (5 bases). In germline, CDR1 is SGHDN, CDR2 FVKESK. The V end was cut by 2 bases, the J end by 4 bases, with 8 bases between. There are 13 residues in the CDR3. CDR3 sequence: CASSQSGSYGYTF. DNA for the CDR3: TGTGCCAGCAGCCAATCAGGGAGCTATGGCTACACCTTC.

This clonotype was seen only a few times. The chain carries TRBV4-3 and TRBJ2-3; D gene unclear. Germline V lookup: CDR1 LGHNA, CDR2 YSLEER. V was clipped by 3 bases and J by 4 bases, with 11 bases between them. This CDR3 is 14 amino acids long. CDR3 bases: TGCGCCAGCAGCCACCTTTCGGCCCCAGATACGCAGTATTTT. This gives the protein CASSHLSAPDTQYF.

This clonotype was recorded many times. The rearrangement uses TRBV5-6 and TRBJ2-2, with 13 positions matching TRBD2. The CDR3 is made up of 16 amino acids. Trimming removed 3 bases from V and 4 bases from J; junction bases left unmatched: 3. The germline CDR1 and CDR2 sequences are SGHDT and YYEEEE. The CDR3 region is CASSSGLAGITGELFF. The CDR3 DNA sequence: TGTGCCAGCAGCTCGGGACTAGCGGGGATCACCGGGGAGCTGTTTTTT.

This clonotype was detected many times. This rearrangement joins TRBV12-3 or TRBV12-4 to TRBJ2-1; 10 bases align to TRBD2. V dropped 2 bases and J dropped 4; count of bases not matched to a gene: 5. This CDR3 contains 16 residues. In nucleotides, the CDR3 is TGTGCCAGCAGTTTAAGGGCTAGCGGGGGTTACAATGAGCAGTTCTTC. It is translated as CASSLRASGGYNEQFF.

This clonotype was picked up a small number of times. This sequence joins TRBV29-1 and TRBJ2-7; TRBD1 matches 7 bases. The CDR3 covers 12 residues. Losses at the gene ends were 6 bases for V and 4 bases for J; bases not matched to a gene: 6. CDR1 and CDR2 (germline): SQVTM, ANQGSEA. The CDR3 reads CSVGDSEYEQYF. The DNA for the CDR3 is TGCAGCGTGGGGGACAGCGAGTACGAGCAGTACTTC.

This clonotype was recorded many times. The chain uses TRBV25-1 and TRBJ2-1; tentatively, D is TRBD1 (5 bases). The length of the CDR3 is 15 residues. Germline CDR1 is MGHDK and CDR2 is SYGVNS. The V end lost 2 bases, the J end lost 7 bases, and 15 bases lay between the germline ends. This CDR3 reads CASSEVGRVKNEQFF. CDR3 nucleotides: TGTGCCAGCAGTGAAGTAGGCAGGGTAAAGAATGAGCAGTTCTTC.

This clonotype showed up just a few times. V and J are TRBV4-1 and TRBJ2-1, with D hard to call. The CDR3 has 11 amino acids. CDR1 is MGHRA, CDR2 YSYEKL, per germline. Trimming cost V 7 bases and J 5 bases, with 6 bases left between them. This chain's CDR3 is CASKTNNEQFF. CDR3 DNA: TGCGCCAGCAAAACTAACAATGAGCAGTTCTTC.